These 9 T cell receptor beta chains were all obtained from the same sample, sequenced in a study of regulatory T cells in long-lasting Graves disease. Construction of TCR beta libraries relied on iRepertoire HTBI primers and on Arm-PCR targeting CDR3 regions. MiXCR, run by TCRdb on the multiplex PCR reads, gives a single entry per CDR3 protein. The table lists 400,000 to 450,000 distinct CDR3 sequences, about 15% of them singletons. Time point of the sample: newly diagnosed GD, antithyroid drugs for less than 3 months. PBMCs provided the RNA from which the TCR library was made. These data are also associated with another study on T cells in Graves' hyperthyroidism and ophthalmopathy.

The sequencing used peripheral blood mononuclear cells (PBMCs), collected at new diagnosis, from a patient treated with antithyroid drugs. The receptor set was obtained from a woman in her 30s with Graves disease.

This clonotype was seen at least ten times. This chain joins TRBV2 and TRBJ2-7, with no clear D. V gave up 7 bases and J gave up 4 bases, with 11 bases separating them. Germline CDR1 SNHLY, CDR2 FYNNEI. There are 12 residues in the CDR3. The CDR3: CASKVELYEQYF. In nucleotides, the CDR3 is TGTGCCAGCAAAGTTGAGCTTTACGAGCAGTACTTC.

This clonotype was seen many times. The genes are TRBV18 and TRBJ1-2, with 9 bases fitting TRBD1. This CDR3 region has 14 residues. Per the germline V gene, CDR1 is KGHSH and CDR2 is LQKENI. V gave up 3 bases and J gave up 6 bases; unmatched junction bases: 5. The chain's CDR3 is CASSPQGQGDGYTF. Here the CDR3 DNA reads TGTGCCAGCTCACCTCAGGGACAGGGTGATGGCTACACCTTC. Full variable domain (rest looked up from reference TRBV18 and TRBJ1-2): NAGVMQNPRHLVRRRGQEARLRCSPMKGHSHVYWYRQLPEEGLKFMVYLQKENIIDESGMPKERFSAEFPKEGPSILRIQQVVRGDSAAYFCASSPQGQGDGYTFGSGTRLTVV.

The rearrangement uses TRBV6-4 and TRBJ2-3; D might be TRBD1 or TRBD2, each matching 6 bases. From germline, CDR1 is MRHNA and CDR2 SNTAGT. This CDR3 contains 15 residues. Trimming pared 4 bases from V and 1 base from J, leaving 12 bases between. The CDR3 DNA sequence: TGTGCCAGCAGTGTGACCGGGGGCCGCACAGATACGCAGTATTTT. It codes for CASSVTGGRTDTQYF.

V gene TRBV6-9 combines with J gene TRBJ2-3, with a tentative D call TRBD1 (5 bases). The length of the CDR3 is 15 residues. V gave up 4 bases and J gave up 3 bases, with 14 bases separating them. CDR1 is MNHGY, CDR2 SVAAGI, per germline. CDR3 DNA: TGTGCCAGCAGTTCCTACTCCCACAGGACAGATACGCAGTATTTT. Translation: CASSSYSHRTDTQYF.

The sample holds many counts of this clonotype. V gene TRBV20-1 combines with J gene TRBJ2-1; 7 positions agree with TRBD2. V lost 5 bases and J lost 5; bases outside the gene matches: 9. Germline CDR1 is DFQATT and CDR2 is SNEGSKA (reference sequence). CDR3 length equals 14 residues. In DNA form, the CDR3 reads TGCAGTGCTGGTGGGGGGGTGGGACACAATGAGCAGTTCTTC. Its translation is CSAGGGVGHNEQFF.

This sequence joins TRBV3-1 and TRBJ1-4; 7 bases are a match to TRBD1. The junction had 9 bases not matched to a gene; V was cut back by 3 bases and J by 8 bases. CDR1 is LGHDT and CDR2 is YNNKEL in the germline V gene (reference sequence). The CDR3 loop spans 15 amino acids. CDR3 DNA: TGTGCCAGCAGCCATCAGAGGAGCAGGGGGGAAAAACTGTTTTTT. This translates into CASSHQRSRGEKLFF.

This clonotype was counted only a few times. The chain uses TRBV5-1 and TRBJ1-1; D perhaps matches TRBD1 (5 bases). The ends were cut back, 4 bases at V and 3 bases at J, with 10 bases in the middle. This CDR3 comprises 13 residues. The V gene's germline CDR1 is SGHRS and CDR2 YFSETQ. CDR3 DNA: TGCGCCAGCAGCAGACAGAGCGACACTGAAGCTTTCTTT. The encoded protein is CASSRQSDTEAFF.

The chain uses TRBV9 and TRBJ2-7; 7 nucleotides agree with TRBD1. In germline, CDR1 is SGDLS, CDR2 YYNGEE. This CDR3 is built from 15 residues. J was trimmed by 3 bases and V by 1 base; bases with no gene match: 7. In nucleotides, the CDR3 is TGTGCCAGCAGCGTATCCGGGACAGACCTCTACGAGCAGTACTTC. Translation: CASSVSGTDLYEQYF.

Remarks on this clonotype: This may come from a read error, since a much larger clone is one base off. The chain links TRBV18 to TRBJ2-1, with TRBD2 matching 9 bases. From germline, CDR1 is KGHSH and CDR2 LQKENI. This CDR3 is built from 15 residues. CDR3 loop: CASSPSSGTYNGQFF. In DNA, the CDR3 is TGTGCCAGCTCACCTTCTAGCGGGACCTACAATGGGCAGTTCTTC.